These 15 T cell receptor beta chains were all obtained from the same sample, sequenced in a study of beta chain features in type 1 diabetes. Every isolated RNA sample was fully reverse transcribed, so sequencing captured expressed TCRB transcripts. TCRdb keeps only in-frame clones here, not all; method: immunoSEQ multiplex PCR. The table lists around 140,000 clones, 9.5% to 10% of them singletons. Sample: central memory CD4+ T cells from blood. The receptor source for this set is a woman aged 40 to 50 in good health.

This rearrangement joins TRBV11-2 to TRBJ2-5; D is possibly TRBD1 (5 bases). Germline CDR1 reads SGHAT; CDR2 reads FQNNGV. Trimming removed 1 base from V and 1 base from J, with 13 bases in between. The CDR3 has 16 residues. CDR3 sequence: CASSLGARQGQETQYF. CDR3 nucleotides: TGTGCCAGCAGCTTAGGTGCCCGCCAGGGCCAAGAGACCCAGTACTTC.

This clone was observed a handful of times. V gene TRBV2 combines with J gene TRBJ1-2; maybe TRBD1 (6 bases). The CDR3 has 13 amino acids. V shed 9 bases and J shed 10 bases, with 21 bases lying between them. Germline lookup yields CDR1 SNHLY and CDR2 FYNNEI. The CDR3 region has the DNA TGTGCCAGAGGATCGGCGGGGGCGCTGGTCTACACCTTC. This gives the protein CARGSAGALVYTF. The entire variable domain, with the rest obtained from reference TRBV2 and TRBJ1-2, is as follows: EPEVTQTPSHQVTQMGQEVILRCVPISNHLYFYWYRQILGQKVEFLVSFYNNEISEKSEIFDDQFSVERPDGSNFTLKIRSTKLEDSAMYFCARGSAGALVYTFGSGTRLTVV.

This clone came up a few times. The chain has TRBV5-1 and TRBJ2-7, with 9 nucleotides matching TRBD2. Germline CDR1 is SGHRS and CDR2 is YFSETQ. V lost 1 base and J lost 0; bases outside the gene matches: 2. The CDR3 totals 15 residues. CDR3: CASSLLAGPSYEQYF. DNA of the CDR3: TGCGCCAGCAGCTTGCTAGCGGGGCCCTCCTACGAGCAGTACTTC.

The rearrangement links TRBV6-1 to TRBJ1-2, with 10 bases lining up with TRBD1. The V gene's germline CDR1 is MNHNS and CDR2 SASEGT. The CDR3 is 12 residues long. The J segment lost 9 bases and the V segment lost 5 bases, leaving 3 bases of the junction unmatched. CDR3 nucleotides: TGTGCCAGCAGTTGGGACAGGGGTAGCTACACCTTC. Amino acid sequence: CASSWDRGSYTF.

This clone was observed once. This chain links TRBV13 with TRBJ2-5; 15 positions match TRBD2. V lost 5 bases, J lost 2 bases, and 9 bases stayed unmatched. The V gene's germline CDR1 is PRHDT and CDR2 FYEKMQ (reference sequence). The CDR3 extends over 18 amino acids. As DNA, the CDR3 is TGTGCCAGCAGCCCCCGGGCCGGACTAGCGGGAGGGCAAGAGACCCAGTACTTC. Residues: CASSPRAGLAGGQETQYF.

The rearrangement joins TRBV18 to TRBJ1-4; possibly TRBD1 for D (5 bases). The V gene's germline CDR1 is KGHSH and CDR2 LQKENI. Trimming took off 2 bases at V and 4 bases at J, with 8 bases between the two ends. CDR3 length: 14 residues. This CDR3 reads CASSPSGDNEKLFF. For the CDR3, the DNA is TGTGCCAGCTCACCATCGGGGGATAATGAAAAACTGTTTTTT. The entire variable domain, with the rest obtained from reference TRBV18 and TRBJ1-4, is as follows: NAGVMQNPRHLVRRRGQEARLRCSPMKGHSHVYWYRQLPEEGLKFMVYLQKENIIDESGMPKERFSAEFPKEGPSILRIQQVVRGDSAAYFCASSPSGDNEKLFFGSGTQLSVL.

This clone has more than one count but fewer than ten. The J gene is TRBJ2-2, the V gene TRBV29-1; 9 bases map to TRBD1. J was trimmed by 2 bases and V by 7 bases; bases with no gene match: 5. From germline, CDR1 is SQVTM and CDR2 ANQGSEA. The CDR3 runs to 14 residues. Written as DNA, the CDR3 is TGCAGCGCGCGGGGACAGGGAAACACCGGGGAGCTGTTTTTT. Its protein is CSARGQGNTGELFF.

This clone was detected only a few times. The V call is TRBV6-1, the J call TRBJ1-2; TRBD1 might be the D (5 bases). In germline, CDR1 is MNHNS, CDR2 SASEGT. The CDR3 contains 14 residues. The V end lost 4 bases, the J end lost 4 bases, and 13 bases lay between the germline ends. The CDR3 spells CASSGTWAIYGYTF. In DNA form, the CDR3 reads TGTGCCAGCAGTGGGACATGGGCAATCTATGGCTACACCTTC.

This chain links TRBV6-1 with TRBJ2-2; 11 positions match TRBD2. CDR1 and CDR2 (germline): MNHNS, SASEGT. The CDR3 runs 15 residues. The J segment lost 6 bases and the V segment lost 0 bases, leaving 0 bases of the junction unmatched. The CDR3 is CASSEASGGAGELFF. Here the CDR3 DNA reads TGTGCCAGCAGTGAAGCTAGCGGGGGGGCCGGGGAGCTGTTTTTT.

The chain uses TRBV19 and TRBJ2-1; 10 bases agree with TRBD2. The CDR3 has 15 amino acids. Germline V gene data show CDR1 as LNHDA and CDR2 as SQIVND (reference sequence). V was clipped by 4 bases and J by 9 bases; unmatched bases: 9. The CDR3 is CASSKTGLASGEQFF. CDR3 DNA sequence: TGTGCCAGTAGTAAAACGGGACTAGCGTCAGGTGAGCAGTTCTTC.

Ten or more counts support this clone. The chain recombines TRBV29-1 with TRBJ2-2; 9 nucleotides line up with TRBD2. This CDR3 region has 15 residues. The V segment lost 8 bases and the J segment 4 bases; nucleotides outside the gene matches: 11. The germline V gene encodes CDR1 SQVTM and CDR2 ANQGSEA. The CDR3 is CSMRMSSGATGELFF. CDR3 in DNA: TGCAGCATGAGGATGTCTAGCGGGGCCACCGGGGAGCTGTTTTTT.

This clone was seen a few times. This chain uses TRBV20-1 with TRBJ1-1; TRBD1 is a possible D gene (6 bases). The germline CDR1 and CDR2 sequences are DFQATT and SNEGSKA (reference sequence). Trimming shortened V by 6 bases and J by 7 bases, and 12 bases separated the two germline ends. The CDR3 consists of 11 residues. The CDR3 spells CSALQGNEAFF. CDR3 DNA sequence: TGCAGTGCCCTCCAGGGGAATGAAGCTTTCTTT.

V is TRBV7-9 and J is TRBJ2-1; 8 nucleotides agree with TRBD2. V lost 8 bases to trimming and J lost 1 base; unmatched junction nucleotides: 10. The CDR3 covers 16 residues. Germline CDR1 is SEHNR and CDR2 is FQNEAQ (reference sequence). The CDR3 protein is CASAGRGGGSYNEQFF. The CDR3 coding sequence is TGTGCCAGCGCCGGCCGGGGGGGAGGGTCCTACAATGAGCAGTTCTTC.

The chain links TRBV7-8 to TRBJ1-2, with 7 bases fitting TRBD1. CDR3 length: 12 amino acids. Losses at the gene ends were 5 bases for V and 4 bases for J; bases not matched to a gene: 1. Germline CDR1 reads SGHVS; CDR2 reads FQNEAQ. The CDR3 spells CASSTGVYGYTF. CDR3 DNA sequence: TGTGCCAGCAGCACAGGGGTCTATGGCTACACCTTC.

This clone appeared a few times. This chain connects TRBV27 to TRBJ2-4; 10 bases are shared with TRBD1. Germline lookup yields CDR1 MNHEY and CDR2 SMNVEV (reference sequence). V trimming: 3 bases; J trimming: 8 bases; junction bases outside the gene matches: 4. This CDR3 has 14 amino acids. The CDR3 DNA reads as TGTGCCAGCAGTTTGACAGGGGGCATGGACATTCAGTACTTC. This translates into CASSLTGGMDIQYF.